A single sample gave rise to the 25 T cell receptor beta chains below, sequenced in a study of long-term antiretroviral therapy in people with HIV (dated by TCRdb to 2021 to 2024). The immunoSEQ hsTCRB v3.0 assay was used at survey level resolution for TRB variable region sequencing. This immuneACCESS table, as held by TCRdb, lists in-frame sequences with V and J called but not all clones. Of the missing ones, under half trace to an unresolved V gene in checked studies; the others have no known cause. Here the sample has roughly 20,000 clones; 79% occur a single time. The ten most abundant clones make up 10% to 11% of the sample. Here the sequenced sample was unsorted PBMCs, taken 2.3 years after starting antiretroviral therapy. These receptors all come from a woman in her thirties or forties with HIV.

This clone was observed once. The chain has TRBV30 and TRBJ2-7; either TRBD1 or TRBD2 may fit D (7 bases each). The CDR3 loop spans 13 amino acids. The V and J ends lost 0 bases and 7 bases respectively, with 13 bases between them. Per germline, CDR1 GTSNPN and CDR2 SVGIG (reference sequence). The CDR3 reads CAWSVVRGGEQYF. The CDR3 nucleotides read TGTGCCTGGAGTGTAGTCAGGGGGGGGGAGCAGTACTTC. Full variable domain (remainder filled in from reference TRBV30 and TRBJ2-7): SQTIHQWPATLVQPVGSPLSLECTVEGTSNPNLYWYRQAAGRGLQLLFYSVGIGQISSEVPQNLSASRPQDRQFILSSKKLLLSDSGFYLCAWSVVRGGEQYFGPGTRLTVT.

CDR3 DNA sequence: TGCGCCAGCAGCTTGGCCGACGGTGCTCATAATGAAAAACTGTTTTTT. Its protein product is CASSLADGAHNEKLFF. This chain connects TRBV5-1 to TRBJ1-4; D is unclear. V was cut by 0 bases and J by 4 bases, with 13 bases left in between. This CDR3 region has 16 residues. Per germline, CDR1 SGHRS and CDR2 YFSETQ.

Here the CDR3 DNA reads TGTGCCAGCAGTGGTCTTAGGACAGCCGAAACTAACTATGGCTACACCTTC. Translated, it gives CASSGLRTAETNYGYTF. The chain employs TRBV2 and TRBJ1-2; TRBD1 is a possible D gene (6 bases). CDR3 length equals 17 residues. V gave up 4 bases and J gave up 0 bases, with 18 bases separating them. Germline V gene lookup returns CDR1 SNHLY and CDR2 FYNNEI.

The chain's CDR3 is CASSIGLAGGGPDTQYF. For the CDR3, the DNA is TGTGCCAGCAGCATTGGACTAGCGGGAGGTGGCCCAGATACGCAGTATTTT. V is TRBV11-3 and J is TRBJ2-3; 14 bases agree with TRBD2. This CDR3 has 17 residues. Germline values: CDR1 SGHNT, CDR2 YENEEA. Unmatched junction bases numbered 8, after V lost 5 bases and J lost 4 bases.

The rearrangement uses TRBV7-2 and TRBJ2-7; 8 bases are a match to TRBD1. The germline CDR1 and CDR2 sequences are SGHTA and FQGNSA. Unmatched junction bases numbered 4, after V lost 5 bases and J lost 7 bases. This CDR3 region has 12 residues. Written as DNA, the CDR3 is TGTGCCAGCAGCGAGACAGGGGATGAGCAGTACTTC. Its translation: CASSETGDEQYF.

This clone has more than one count but fewer than ten. An end of the junction does not agree with germline; a read error may underlie this. The chain uses TRBV6-6 and TRBJ1-6; TRBD1 might be the D (5 bases). The length of the CDR3 is 16 residues. The V gene's germline CDR1 is MNHNY and CDR2 SVGAGI (reference sequence). The DNA of the CDR3 is TGTGCCAGCAGTTACCGGACACTTTTGGATAACTCACCCCTCCACTTT. Translated: CASSYRTLLDNSPLHF.

Concerning this clone: At one end, the junction sequence differs from germline, possibly due to a read error. Other DNA sequences from this sample encode an identical CDR3 as well. The chain carries TRBV18 and TRBJ2-3; D is unresolved. The V gene's germline CDR1 is KGHSH and CDR2 LQKENI. The CDR3 runs 13 residues. The CDR3 DNA reads as TGCGCCAGCTCACCCCCGAGCACAGATACGCAGTATTTT. This sequence encodes CASSPPSTDTQYF.

The V gene is TRBV5-1, the J gene TRBJ1-2; TRBD1 might be the D (5 bases). Germline CDR1 is SGHRS and CDR2 is YFSETQ. Trimming cost V 4 bases and J 9 bases, with 16 bases left between them. The CDR3 contains 13 residues. The CDR3 is CASSQTLGGRYTF. CDR3 nucleotides: TGCGCCAGCAGCCAGACCCTCGGGGGTCGCTACACCTTC.

The chain links TRBV10-3 to TRBJ2-2; the D is unclear. There are 15 residues in the CDR3. The V end lost 4 bases, the J end lost 4 bases, and 13 bases lay between the germline ends. Germline CDR1 and CDR2: ENHRY and SYGVKD. CDR3 in DNA: TGTGCCATCAGTGTGGAAGCCTCCAGCACCGGGGAGCTGTTTTTT. This translates into CAISVEASSTGELFF.

The chain joins TRBV5-1 to TRBJ1-1; no clear D gene. Trimming removed 5 bases at V and 2 bases at J, with 10 bases between. The germline V gene encodes CDR1 SGHRS and CDR2 YFSETQ. This CDR3 is 13 amino acids long. The CDR3 loop is CASRAHANTEAFF. Here the CDR3 DNA reads TGCGCCAGCAGAGCTCATGCAAACACTGAAGCTTTCTTT.

The V and J genes are TRBV7-6 and TRBJ2-3, with a tentative D call TRBD2 (6 bases). The CDR3 has 14 amino acids. V was cut by 5 bases and J by 2 bases, with 11 bases left in between. The germline V gene has CDR1 SGHVS and CDR2 FNYEAQ. CDR3 in DNA: TGTGCCAGCAGCCTGGGGGGATACACAGATACGCAGTATTTT. It is translated as CASSLGGYTDTQYF. The whole variable domain, remainder taken from reference TRBV7-6 and TRBJ2-3, is GAGVSQSPRYKVTKRGQDVALRCDPISGHVSLYWYRQALGQGPEFLTYFNYEAQQDKSGLPNDRFSAERPEGSISTLTIQRTEQRDSAMYRCASSLGGYTDTQYFGPGTRLTVL.

The chain links TRBV19 to TRBJ1-5, with TRBD1 matching 10 bases. Germline values: CDR1 LNHDA, CDR2 SQIVND (reference sequence). This CDR3 has 15 residues. V shed 5 bases, J shed 7 bases, and the junction held 8 bases outside the gene matches. In nucleotides, the CDR3 is TGTGCCAGTAGTTTCGGGACAGGGGCAAAACAGCCCCAGCATTTT. This encodes CASSFGTGAKQPQHF.

This clone was seen a single time. Additional DNA sequences in this sample encode the identical CDR3. The J gene is TRBJ2-1, the V gene TRBV4-1; TRBD1 matches 11 bases. CDR1 and CDR2 from the germline V gene are MGHRA and YSYEKL. The CDR3 has 16 residues. With 4 bases clipped from V and 5 bases from J, the junction kept 7 bases outside the gene matches. This chain's CDR3 is CASSPEGQGGNNEQFF. As DNA, the CDR3 is TGCGCCAGCAGCCCTGAGGGACAGGGGGGGAACAATGAGCAGTTCTTC.

The rearrangement uses TRBV5-1 and TRBJ2-7; D perhaps matches TRBD2 (6 bases). V was shortened by 3 bases and J by 3 bases, with 13 bases between the two germline ends. The CDR3 consists of 14 residues. Germline V gives CDR1 SGHRS, CDR2 YFSETQ. CDR3 amino acids: CASSSPDGGYEQYF. The DNA for the CDR3 is TGCGCCAGCAGCTCGCCTGACGGGGGCTACGAGCAGTACTTC.

This sequence joins TRBV6-1 and TRBJ1-2; D is possibly TRBD1 (5 bases). The germline gives CDR1 MNHNS, CDR2 SASEGT. The CDR3 consists of 14 residues. The V end was cut by 7 bases, the J end by 0 bases, with 12 bases between. In DNA, the CDR3 is TGTGCCAGCACGGGGGGGAATACTAACTATGGCTACACCTTC. This translates into CASTGGNTNYGYTF.

V is TRBV10-3 and J is TRBJ1-1, with D hard to call. The length of the CDR3 is 13 residues. V lost 8 bases to trimming and J lost 1 base, with 11 bases between them. Looked up from germline, CDR1 is ENHRY and CDR2 is SYGVKD. As DNA, the CDR3 is TGTGCCATCGGCGGGATCCAGAACACTGAAGCTTTCTTT. This translates into CAIGGIQNTEAFF.

The V gene is TRBV14, the J gene TRBJ2-1; D unclear. The CDR3 has 14 residues. Trimming stripped 1 base from V and 3 bases from J, with 7 bases between. Per germline, CDR1 SGHDN and CDR2 FVKESK. In DNA, the CDR3 is TGTGCCAGCAGCCAAGTGAACATCTACAATGAGCAGTTCTTC. Its protein is CASSQVNIYNEQFF.

The chain couples TRBV10-3 to TRBJ2-7; a possible D gene is TRBD1 (6 bases). Per germline, CDR1 ENHRY and CDR2 SYGVKD. The CDR3 spans 15 residues. Trimming removed 3 bases at V and 2 bases at J, with 14 bases between. This CDR3 reads CAISDGQYPAYEQYF. The CDR3 DNA reads as TGTGCCATCAGTGACGGACAGTATCCCGCCTACGAGCAGTACTTC.

This chain links TRBV29-1 with TRBJ2-7; 9 bases line up with TRBD1. The CDR3 is 15 amino acids. Germline V CDR1 and CDR2: SQVTM, ANQGSEA. J was trimmed by 2 bases and V by 0 bases; bases with no gene match: 5. The CDR3 DNA reads as TGCAGCGTTGAAGATCGGACAGGGGCTCCCTACGAGCAGTACTTC. Encoded protein: CSVEDRTGAPYEQYF.

The genes are TRBV4-3 and TRBJ1-1; no clear D gene. V lost 2 bases, J lost 2 bases, and 9 bases lay in between. The CDR3 has 14 residues. CDR1 and CDR2 from the germline V gene are LGHNA and YSLEER. The CDR3 DNA reads as TGCGCCAGCAGCCAAACCCTGGCTAACACTGAAGCTTTCTTT. This encodes CASSQTLANTEAFF.

The rearrangement uses TRBV2 and TRBJ2-7; D not resolved. The CDR3 is made up of 13 amino acids. CDR1 is SNHLY, CDR2 FYNNEI, per germline. V was trimmed by 2 bases and J by 1 base, leaving 6 bases between them. The CDR3 region is CASSERPSYEQYF. CDR3 nucleotide sequence: TGTGCCAGCAGTGAACGACCGTCCTACGAGCAGTACTTC.

This clone was seen once. The chain uses TRBV2 and TRBJ1-6; D not certain. This CDR3 is built from 12 residues. The V end was cut by 7 bases, the J end by 8 bases, with 9 bases between. Looked up from germline, CDR1 is SNHLY and CDR2 is FYNNEI. The CDR3 reads CASNGEDSPLHF. The CDR3 DNA follows: TGTGCCAGCAACGGGGAGGATTCACCCCTCCACTTT.

The genes are TRBV27 and TRBJ1-1; TRBD1 agrees at 8 bases. The V gene's germline CDR1 is MNHEY and CDR2 SMNVEV (reference sequence). This CDR3 region has 16 residues. The ends lost 2 bases at V and 1 base at J; junction bases unmatched: 6. The chain's CDR3 is CASSLRTGLRNTEAFF. The CDR3, as DNA: TGTGCCAGCAGTTTAAGGACAGGGCTAAGGAACACTGAAGCTTTCTTT.

This sequence joins TRBV4-1 and TRBJ2-7; D gene uncertain. The germline gives CDR1 MGHRA, CDR2 YSYEKL. Trimming left V 1 base short and J 3 bases short, with 16 bases between. CDR3 length equals 16 residues. CDR3: CASSQVLSYQNYEQYF. The CDR3 DNA sequence: TGCGCCAGCAGCCAAGTTCTGAGCTACCAGAACTACGAGCAGTACTTC.

The chain joins TRBV30 to TRBJ1-2, with a possible D match to TRBD1 (6 bases). V shed 2 bases and J shed 1 base, with 17 bases lying between them. CDR3 length: 16 residues. Germline loops: CDR1 GTSNPN, CDR2 SVGIG (reference sequence). CDR3 sequence reads: CAWSFLGGGLNYGYTF. The CDR3 nucleotides are TGTGCCTGGAGTTTCTTGGGGGGCGGCCTTAACTATGGCTACACCTTC.